This T cell receptor beta chain was observed in a study of blood T cell repertoires in COVID-19. The assay was immunoSEQ multiplex PCR, and TCRdb's table has in-frame clones only and misses some. The sample includes about 270,000 clones, approximately 90% of them seen just once. CDR3 length: 15 residues. Germline CDR1 LNHDA, CDR2 SQIVND (reference sequence). The V segment lost 2 bases and the J segment 2 bases; nucleotides outside the gene matches: 2. Across over 20 US areas, participants ranged in age from about 18 to 90 years. V is TRBV19 and J is TRBJ2-5; 10 positions match TRBD2. Material for sequencing was PBMCs or T cells enriched from blood (not recorded which). This clonotype was sampled from a middle-aged man who had been exposed to COVID-19. CDR3 bases: TGTGCCAGTAGTATACTAGCGGGAGTTCAAGAGACCCAGTACTTC. This gives the protein CASSILAGVQETQYF. The whole variable domain, remainder taken from reference TRBV19 and TRBJ2-5, is DGGITQSPKYLFRKEGQNVTLSCEQNLNHDAMYWYRQDPGQGLRLIYYSQIVNDFQKGDIAEGYSVSREKKESFPLTVTSAQKNPTAFYLCASSILAGVQETQYFGPGTRLLVL.